This TCR beta chain was sequenced during a study of T cell responses to AZD1222 COVID-19 vaccine. The junction had 12 bases not matched to a gene; V was cut back by 5 bases and J by 5 bases. Germline V gene data show CDR1 as MDHEN and CDR2 as SYDVKM. This CDR3 contains 16 residues. Measured with immunoSEQ multiplex PCR; TCRdb has only the in-frame clones, and not every one. The sample lists roughly 120,000 clones, more than 85% occurring once. This clone was counted only a few times. This receptor was obtained from an adult who received the AZD1222 COVID-19 vaccine. Source: peripheral blood, taken 28 days after the second AZD1222 dose. The rearrangement uses TRBV28 and TRBJ2-7; 10 nucleotides line up with TRBD1. The CDR3 DNA reads as TGTGCCAGCAGTCTTCTCACCGGGACAGGGGCCCACGAGCAGTACTTC. Its protein product is CASSLLTGTGAHEQYF.